This is a list of T cell receptor beta chains from one sample in a study of T cell clonotyping in hematopoietic cell transplantation. Assay used: immunoSEQ multiplex PCR; TCRdb lists only in-frame clones, some missing. The repertoire holds a few thousand clones, 60% to 65% seen once, with approximately 22% in the top ten. Sequences were derived from peripheral blood mononuclear cells, sampled 30 days after allogeneic stem cell transplant. All receptors derive from a female patient aged 25-40 years who had an allogeneic stem cell transplant, so T cells may come from the graft donor. Some clones in this sample may be carry-over from other donors' samples. Both conserved end residues are part of each CDR3. D genes are given only for firm matches. Not all rows give a size; the values are once, few, many and, for expanded clones, a class.

>NA|NA|TRBJ1-6|TRBV27
CASSFWARNSPLHF
TGTGCCAGCAGTTTTTGGGCCAGGAATTCACCCCTCCACTTT
>TRBD2|NA|TRBJ2-5|TRBV7-2
CASNYQPGGARFETQYF
TGTGCCAGCAACTACCAACCCGGGGGGGCCAGGTTTGAGACCCAGTACTTC
>NA|NA|TRBJ1-2|TRBV7-9
CASSLGDFWGYTF
TGTGCCAGCAGCTTGGGGGACTTCTGGGGCTACACCTTC
>TRBD1|few|TRBJ1-5|TRBV4-1
CASSQVDRSNQPQHF
TGCGCCAGCAGCCAAGTGGACAGGTCAAATCAGCCCCAGCATTTT
>TRBD1|NA|TRBJ2-7|TRBV5-1
CASSLEPGTGAEQYF
TGCGCCAGCAGCTTGGAACCCGGGACAGGGGCCGAGCAGTACTTC
>NA|once|TRBJ1-2|TRBV7-9
CASSPGGGDPDGYTF
TGTGCCAGCAGTCCAGGCGGAGGGGACCCAGATGGCTACACCTTC
>NA|NA|TRBJ1-4|TRBV5-1
CASSSLLTGPNEKLFF
TGCGCCAGCAGCTCCTTACTAACAGGGCCTAATGAAAAACTGTTTTTT
>TRBD2|NA|TRBJ2-1|TRBV9
CASSSSGTSGEEQFF
TGTGCCAGCAGCTCTTCCGGGACTAGCGGGGAGGAGCAGTTCTTC
>NA|NA|TRBJ1-4|TRBV4-2
CASSQDSEKLFF
TGTGCCAGCAGCCAAGATTCCGAAAAACTGTTTTTT
>TRBD1|NA|TRBJ2-7|TRBV4-1
CASSPGQGSYEQYF
TGCGCCAGCAGCCCTGGACAGGGGTCCTACGAGCAGTACTTC
>NA|once|TRBJ2-3|TRBV5-1
CASSPQGFPDTQYF
TGCGCCAGCAGCCCACAGGGATTTCCAGATACGCAGTATTTT
>NA|few|TRBJ2-7|TRBV11-2
CASRRNSYEQYF
TGTGCCAGCAGACGGAACTCCTACGAGCAGTACTTC
>NA|few|TRBJ2-5|TRBV6-6
CASSYLSPGTETQYF
TGTGCCAGCAGTTACTTAAGTCCGGGGACGGAGACCCAGTACTTC
>NA|NA|TRBJ1-1|TRBV7-6
CASSLKNTEAFF
TGTGCCAGCAGTCTGAAGAACACTGAAGCTTTCTTT
>NA|NA|TRBJ1-2|TRBV30
CAWSQSGENPRGYTF
TGTGCCTGGAGTCAATCGGGGGAAAACCCGCGTGGCTACACCTTC
>NA|NA|TRBJ1-5|TRBV5-6
CASSWGRRGSNQPQHF
TGTGCCAGCAGCTGGGGTCGGAGGGGAAGCAATCAGCCCCAGCATTTT
>NA|NA|TRBJ1-5|TRBV6-6
CASTRGGGQPQHF
TGTGCCAGCACCCGCGGGGGGGGTCAGCCCCAGCATTTT
>TRBD1|NA|TRBJ2-7|TRBV7-9
CASSRTGGVGTYEQYF
TGTGCCAGCAGCCGGACAGGGGGCGTTGGGACCTACGAGCAGTACTTC
>TRBD1|NA|TRBJ1-1|TRBV6-1
CASSARSGGDTEAFF
TGTGCCAGCAGTGCCCGGTCAGGGGGCGACACTGAAGCTTTCTTT
>TRBD1|NA|TRBJ1-2|TRBV7-9
CASSSGTGPNDGYTF
TGTGCCAGCAGCTCTGGGACAGGGCCGAACGATGGCTACACCTTC
>NA|NA|TRBJ2-2|TRBV5-6
CASSSLREGRNTGELFF
TGTGCCAGCAGCTCCCTCAGGGAAGGAAGGAACACCGGGGAGCTGTTTTTT
>NA|NA|TRBJ1-2|TRBV18
CASSPPRNYGYTF
TGTGCCAGCTCACCACCCAGAAACTATGGCTACACCTTC
>TRBD2|once|TRBJ2-7|TRBV5-6
CASSRGPTSGNEQYF
TGTGCCAGCAGCCGAGGACCGACTAGCGGGAACGAGCAGTACTTC
>NA|NA|TRBJ2-5|TRBV7-8
CASSLAPRETQYF
TGTGCCAGCAGCTTAGCGCCTAGGGAGACCCAGTACTTC
>TRBD1|NA|TRBJ1-1|TRBV7-3
CASSLQGADTEAFF
TGTGCCAGCAGCCTACAGGGGGCGGACACTGAAGCTTTCTTT
>NA|NA|TRBJ2-5|TRBV30
CAWSPGMGGETQYF
TGTGCCTGGAGTCCAGGGATGGGCGGGGAGACCCAGTACTTC
>NA|NA|TRBJ2-1|TRBV9
CASSDSLWRLEPYNEQFF
TGTGCCAGCAGCGATAGCCTTTGGCGCCTCGAGCCTTACAATGAGCAGTTCTTC
>TRBD1|NA|TRBJ2-7|TRBV7-6
CASSLGTGAREQYF
TGTGCCAGCAGCTTAGGGACAGGGGCAAGGGAGCAGTACTTC
>NA|NA|TRBJ1-2|TRBV6-5
CASSYGGSDYGYTF
TGTGCCAGCAGTTACGGGGGATCGGACTATGGCTACACCTTC
>TRBD2|NA|TRBJ2-5|TRBV7-2
CASSNGASGGEETQYF
TGTGCCAGCAGTAATGGGGCTAGCGGGGGCGAGGAGACCCAGTACTTC
>TRBD2|NA|TRBJ2-7|TRBV19
CASGWGGRNYEQYF
TGTGCCAGTGGCTGGGGGGGACGGAACTACGAGCAGTACTTC
>TRBD1|large|TRBJ2-1|TRBV6-5
CASSPGTGGNEQFF
TGTGCCAGCAGTCCCGGGACAGGGGGCAATGAGCAGTTCTTC
>NA|few|TRBJ2-2|TRBV18
CASSHQQETTGELFF
TGTGCCAGCTCCCACCAACAGGAAACCACCGGGGAGCTGTTTTTT
>NA|medium-sized|TRBJ1-4|TRBV7-9
CASSRLGQARNEKLFF
TGTGCCAGCAGCCGCTTGGGGCAGGCCCGTAATGAAAAACTGTTTTTT
>TRBD1|NA|TRBJ1-5|TRBV6-5
CASSYEGARQPQHF
TGTGCCAGCAGTTACGAGGGGGCACGGCAGCCCCAGCATTTT
>NA|once|TRBJ1-6|TRBV5-1
CASSLGWPPLHF
TGCGCCAGCAGCTTGGGTTGGCCACCCCTCCACTTT
>NA|NA|TRBJ1-5|TRBV30
CAWSFDDQPQHF
TGTGCCTGGAGTTTCGATGACCAGCCCCAGCATTTT
>NA|few|TRBJ2-7|TRBV7-9
CASSLSPRQYF
TGTGCCAGCAGCCTCAGCCCGCGGCAGTACTTC
>NA|NA|TRBJ2-2|TRBV15
CATSREGLHTGELFF
TGTGCCACCAGCAGGGAAGGTCTCCACACCGGGGAGCTGTTTTTT
>NA|NA|TRBJ2-7|TRBV6-1
CASSERGTLVHEQYF
TGTGCCAGCAGTGAAAGGGGGACCTTAGTCCACGAGCAGTACTTC
>NA|few|TRBJ2-5|TRBV6-5
CASSYSIEDQETQYF
TGTGCCAGCAGTTACTCGATAGAGGATCAAGAGACCCAGTACTTC
>NA|NA|TRBJ1-1|TRBV10-3
CAISEPEPRGEAFF
TGTGCCATCAGTGAGCCGGAGCCCCGGGGTGAAGCTTTCTTT
>NA|medium-sized|TRBJ2-7|TRBV30
CAWSVDRGEQYF
TGTGCCTGGAGTGTGGACCGGGGCGAGCAGTACTTC
>TRBD1|few|TRBJ2-5|TRBV7-9
CASSLAIDRAQTQYF
TGTGCCAGCAGCTTAGCTATTGACAGGGCGCAGACCCAGTACTTC
>NA|hyperexpanded|TRBJ2-5|TRBV14
CASSPRGLEETQYF
TGTGCCAGCAGTCCTCGGGGGTTGGAAGAGACCCAGTACTTC
>NA|few|TRBJ2-7|TRBV27
CASSFGTNYEQYF
TGTGCCAGCAGTTTTGGGACGAACTACGAGCAGTACTTC